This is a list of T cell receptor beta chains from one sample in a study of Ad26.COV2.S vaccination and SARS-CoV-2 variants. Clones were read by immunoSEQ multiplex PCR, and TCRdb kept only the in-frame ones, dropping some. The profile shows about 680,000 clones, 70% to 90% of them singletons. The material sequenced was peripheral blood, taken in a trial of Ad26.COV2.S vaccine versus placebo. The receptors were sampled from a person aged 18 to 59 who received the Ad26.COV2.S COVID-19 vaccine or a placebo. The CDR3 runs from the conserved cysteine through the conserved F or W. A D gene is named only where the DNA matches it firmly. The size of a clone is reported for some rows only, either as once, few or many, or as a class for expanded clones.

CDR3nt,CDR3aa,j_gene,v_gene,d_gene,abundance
TGCGCCAGCAGCTCCCGGACAGGGGGGCCCTACGAGCAGTACTTC,CASSSRTGGPYEQYF,TRBJ2-7,TRBV5-1,TRBD1,NA
TGTGCCAGCTCTCCCCCCGGGACAGGGAGGATCACTGAAGCTTTCTTT,CASSPPGTGRITEAFF,TRBJ1-1,TRBV25-1,TRBD1,NA
TGCGCCAGCAGCTTGCGGTGGGTTTCGCGTACGGCTAGCACAGATACGCAGTATTTT,CASSLRWVSRTASTDTQYF,TRBJ2-3,TRBV5-1,NA,NA
TGTGCCATCAGTGATCCCAACAGGGCGTGGGAGACCCAGTACTTC,CAISDPNRAWETQYF,TRBJ2-5,TRBV10-3,NA,NA
TGTGCCAGCAGTTCGCTTCGTACAGGGCGAAATCAGCCCCAGCATTTT,CASSSLRTGRNQPQHF,TRBJ1-5,TRBV6-2/TRBV6-3,NA,once
TGTGCCAGCAGTTTCCGAGCGGGAGGGCTTAATTACGAGCAGTACTTC,CASSFRAGGLNYEQYF,TRBJ2-7,TRBV27,TRBD2,NA
TGTGCCATCAGGGGGAACACTGAAGCTTTCTTT,CAIRGNTEAFF,TRBJ1-1,TRBV10-3,NA,NA
TGTGCCAGCAGCTTGGCCCCAGGGGGCCTTATGAACACTGAAGCTTTCTTT,CASSLAPGGLMNTEAFF,TRBJ1-1,TRBV5-4,TRBD1,NA
TGTGCCAGCAGCTTATGGGCCTCCGACCGGGAGCAGTTCTTC,CASSLWASDREQFF,TRBJ2-1,TRBV7-2,NA,NA
TGCGCCAGCAGCCCGGGGGGGACAGCGGACTACGAGCAGTACTTC,CASSPGGTADYEQYF,TRBJ2-7,TRBV5-1,NA,NA
TGTGCCAGCAGTCCTCGGAATGAGCAGTTCTTC,CASSPRNEQFF,TRBJ2-1,TRBV12-3/TRBV12-4,NA,NA
TGTGCCAGCAAACCTAGCGGGAGGGCCGCTGGGGAGCTGTTTTTT,CASKPSGRAAGELFF,TRBJ2-2,TRBV7-6,TRBD2,NA
TGTGCCACCAGTGATTTCGGGGCAGGGCCGTCTGGCTACACCTTC,CATSDFGAGPSGYTF,TRBJ1-2,TRBV24-1,NA,NA
TGCAGCGTTACGGGGGGAGTCCTACGAACTGAAGCTTTCTTT,CSVTGGVLRTEAFF,TRBJ1-1,TRBV29-1,NA,NA
TGTGCCAGCAGCGGGGGACAGGCCGGGGAGCCCCAGCATTTT,CASSGGQAGEPQHF,TRBJ1-5,TRBV7-2,TRBD1,NA
TGTGCCAGTGGGGGGGCGGGCTCCTACAATGAGCAGTTCTTC,CASGGAGSYNEQFF,TRBJ2-1,TRBV19,NA,NA
TGTGCCAGCAGGGAATACAGGGTTGGCTATTCACCCCTCCACTTT,CASREYRVGYSPLHF,TRBJ1-6,TRBV28,NA,NA
TGTGCCAGCACCACCTCGGGGGGTCCCTCGGATACGCAGTATTTT,CASTTSGGPSDTQYF,TRBJ2-3,TRBV5-5,TRBD2,NA
TGTGCCAGCAGTCCCGGACAGGGCTACGAGCAGTACTTC,CASSPGQGYEQYF,TRBJ2-7,TRBV12-3/TRBV12-4,TRBD1,NA
TGCAGCGTTGAGGTGCGAGAAAAACTGTTTTTT,CSVEVREKLFF,TRBJ1-4,TRBV29-1,NA,NA
TGTGCCAGCAGCTTACTACAGGCGGGTGAAGCTTTCTTT,CASSLLQAGEAFF,TRBJ1-1,TRBV7-9,NA,NA
TGTGCCAGCACCGGTACTGGTATCTACAATGAGCAGTTCTTC,CASTGTGIYNEQFF,TRBJ2-1,TRBV9,NA,NA
TGTGCCAGCAGTGATAGTAACTTTTGGGGCTACACCTTC,CASSDSNFWGYTF,TRBJ1-2,TRBV25-1,NA,NA
TGTGCCAGCAGCCCTACTGCGGGCAATGAGCAGTTCTTC,CASSPTAGNEQFF,TRBJ2-1,TRBV3-1/TRBV3-2,NA,NA
TGTGCCAGCAGCCTCCGGGATACCGGGGAGCTGTTTTTT,CASSLRDTGELFF,TRBJ2-2,TRBV2,NA,once
TGCGCCAGCAGCCAAGAGGCGGGAGTCGAGCAGTACTTC,CASSQEAGVEQYF,TRBJ2-7,TRBV4-1,TRBD2,NA
TGCGCCAGCAGCCAAGACCGTAGCGGGGGGAGGGCGCAGTATTTT,CASSQDRSGGRAQYF,TRBJ2-3,TRBV4-3,TRBD2,NA
TGTGCCACCACAGGGCCAGAGAACACCGGGGAGCTGTTTTTT,CATTGPENTGELFF,TRBJ2-2,TRBV24-1,NA,NA
TGTGCCAGCTCACCACCGCCGGGACAGAGACCCTATGGCTACACCTTC,CASSPPPGQRPYGYTF,TRBJ1-2,TRBV18,TRBD1,NA
TGTGCCAGCAGGCGTAACAGGGGCACCTACGAGCAGTACTTC,CASRRNRGTYEQYF,TRBJ2-7,TRBV5-5,TRBD1,NA
TGTGCCAGCTCACGGGACAGGGCGGAGTACCAAGAGACCCAGTACTTC,CASSRDRAEYQETQYF,TRBJ2-5,TRBV18,TRBD1,once
TGCGCCAGCAGGGACTTGACAGGGGGCAATCAGCCCCAGCATTTT,CASRDLTGGNQPQHF,TRBJ1-5,TRBV10-2,TRBD1,few
TGTGCCAGCTCACCTCGTTGGAACTCCTACGAGCAGTACTTC,CASSPRWNSYEQYF,TRBJ2-7,TRBV18,NA,once
TGCGCCAGCAGGGATGGACAGGAAAATTCACCCCTCCACTTT,CASRDGQENSPLHF,TRBJ1-6,TRBV10-1,TRBD1,NA
TGTGCCAGCAGCACCACTAGCACGAGGGGGATTGAGCAGTTCTTC,CASSTTSTRGIEQFF,TRBJ2-1,TRBV9,NA,once
TGTGCCAGCAGTTTCTACCGGCAAGAGACCCAGTACTTC,CASSFYRQETQYF,TRBJ2-5,TRBV12-3/TRBV12-4,NA,NA
TGTGCCAGCAGCTTAGTTGATAGCAGGTACAATGAGCAGTTCTTC,CASSLVDSRYNEQFF,TRBJ2-1,TRBV5-6,NA,NA
TGTGCCATCAGAGGAGCGGGGGTGAATGAGCAGTTCTTC,CAIRGAGVNEQFF,TRBJ2-1,TRBV10-3,TRBD2,NA
TGTGCCAGCAGCATAGCGGGAGGGCCCTACGAGCAGTACTTC,CASSIAGGPYEQYF,TRBJ2-7,TRBV5-4,TRBD2,NA
TGTGCCAGCAGTTACTCGCACCAGGACGCTTTCTTT,CASSYSHQDAFF,TRBJ1-1,TRBV6-6,NA,NA
TGTGCCAGCAGTCAATCTGAAAGCAATCAGCCCCAGCATTTT,CASSQSESNQPQHF,TRBJ1-5,TRBV6-2/TRBV6-3,NA,NA
TGTGCCAGTAGTAATGTCGGTCACTATGGCTACACCTTC,CASSNVGHYGYTF,TRBJ1-2,TRBV19,NA,NA
TGCAGCGCCGGACAGGGTGACTATGGCTACACCTTC,CSAGQGDYGYTF,TRBJ1-2,TRBV29-1,TRBD1,NA
TGTGCCAGCAGCGCACTCCTGGCGGGCGGGGTATTAGTGTGGGAGCAGTTCTTC,CASSALLAGGVLVWEQFF,TRBJ2-1,TRBV7-9,NA,NA
TGTGCCAGCAGCTTAGATAGCGGGACTTCTTATGAGCAGTTCTTC,CASSLDSGTSYEQFF,TRBJ2-1,TRBV11-2,TRBD2,NA
TGTGCCAGCAGCTTCACAGGGGAGGAGACCCAGTACTTC,CASSFTGEETQYF,TRBJ2-5,TRBV11-3,TRBD1,NA
TGTGCCTGGAGTGTAGGTAGAAATCAGCCCCAGCATTTT,CAWSVGRNQPQHF,TRBJ1-5,TRBV30,NA,NA
TGTGCCAGCAGCCAAGTTAGGGAAGAGACCCAGTACTTC,CASSQVREETQYF,TRBJ2-5,TRBV3-1/TRBV3-2,NA,NA
TGTGCCAGCAGCTTGGGACAGGCTCTCTACGAGCAGTACTTC,CASSLGQALYEQYF,TRBJ2-7,TRBV5-6,NA,few